The entry below describes one TCR beta chain. The target antigen is unknown. Data came from immunoSEQ multiplex PCR; TCRdb stores just in-frame clones and leaves some out. The table shows 34,000 or so clones, with 75% to 95% occurring only once. The V gene's germline CDR1 is SNHLY and CDR2 FYNNEI. V gave up 4 bases and J gave up 3 bases; unmatched junction bases: 11. This CDR3 contains 18 residues. The data derive from a study of OX40 agonist ivuxolimab in advanced cancers. Samples were taken at baseline and on day 1 of cycles 4 and 7. Findings of the study overall: Clonal expansion by week 6 occurred in CD4+ and CD8+ blood T cells (at 0.1 to 3.0 mg/kg).

Specimen: CD4+ or CD8+ T cells sorted from blood, collected in a trial of the OX40 agonist ivuxolimab. This TCR was sampled from an adult with an advanced solid tumor such as melanoma, head and neck, liver or kidney cancer. This chain links TRBV2 with TRBJ2-6; 8 bases fit TRBD1. CDR3 coding DNA: TGTGCCAGCAGTGTGGACAGGGATTCGGGCGGTGGGGCCAACGTCCTGACTTTC. Encoded protein: CASSVDRDSGGGANVLTF.